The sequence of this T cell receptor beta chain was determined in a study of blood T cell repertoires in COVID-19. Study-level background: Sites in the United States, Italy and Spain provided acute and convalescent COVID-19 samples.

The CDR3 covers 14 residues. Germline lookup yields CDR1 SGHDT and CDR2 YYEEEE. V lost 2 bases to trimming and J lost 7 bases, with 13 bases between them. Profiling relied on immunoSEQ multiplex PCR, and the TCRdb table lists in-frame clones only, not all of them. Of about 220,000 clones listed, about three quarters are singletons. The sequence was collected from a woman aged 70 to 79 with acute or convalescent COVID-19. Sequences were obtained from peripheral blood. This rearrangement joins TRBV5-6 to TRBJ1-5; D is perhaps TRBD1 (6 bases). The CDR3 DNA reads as TGTGCCAGCAGCTTCGGACAGTTTGGACAGCCCCAGCATTTT. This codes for CASSFGQFGQPQHF.